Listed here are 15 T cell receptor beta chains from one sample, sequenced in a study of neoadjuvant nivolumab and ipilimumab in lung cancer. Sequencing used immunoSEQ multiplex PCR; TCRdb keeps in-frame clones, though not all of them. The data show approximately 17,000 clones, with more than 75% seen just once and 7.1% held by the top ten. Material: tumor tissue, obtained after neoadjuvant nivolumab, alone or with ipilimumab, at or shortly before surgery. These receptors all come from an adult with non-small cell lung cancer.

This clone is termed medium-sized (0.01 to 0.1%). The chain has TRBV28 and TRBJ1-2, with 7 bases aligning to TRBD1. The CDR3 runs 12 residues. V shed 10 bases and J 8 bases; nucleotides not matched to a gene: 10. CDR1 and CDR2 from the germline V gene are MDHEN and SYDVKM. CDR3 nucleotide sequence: TGTGCCATCTTCCGGACAGGCGGCGGCTACACCTTC. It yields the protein CAIFRTGGGYTF.

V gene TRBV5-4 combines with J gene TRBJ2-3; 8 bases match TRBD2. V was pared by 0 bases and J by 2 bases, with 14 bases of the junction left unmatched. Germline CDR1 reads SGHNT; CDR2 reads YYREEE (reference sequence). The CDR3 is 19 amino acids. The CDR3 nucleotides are TGTGCCAGCAGCTTGGGGGGTTGGCGGGAGGTGAGGGCCACAGATACGCAGTATTTT. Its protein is CASSLGGWREVRATDTQYF. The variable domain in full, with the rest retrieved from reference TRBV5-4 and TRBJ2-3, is ETGVTQSPTHLIKTRGQQVTLRCSSQSGHNTVSWYQQALGQGPQFIFQYYREEENGRGNFPPRFSGLQFPNYSSELNVNALELDDSALYLCASSLGGWREVRATDTQYFGPGTRLTVL.

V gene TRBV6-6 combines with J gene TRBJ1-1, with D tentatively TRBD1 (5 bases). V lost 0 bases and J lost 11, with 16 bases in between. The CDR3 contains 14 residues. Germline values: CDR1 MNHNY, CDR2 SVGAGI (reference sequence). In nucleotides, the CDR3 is TGTGCCAGCAGTTACTCCGATGGGGCAGGAGTGGCTTTCTTT. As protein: CASSYSDGAGVAFF.

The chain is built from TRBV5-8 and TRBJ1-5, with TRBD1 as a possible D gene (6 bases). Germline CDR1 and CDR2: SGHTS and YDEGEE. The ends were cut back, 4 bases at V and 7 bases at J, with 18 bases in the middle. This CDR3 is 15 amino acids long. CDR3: CASSLRGGGGQPQHF. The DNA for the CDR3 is TGTGCCAGCAGCCTCAGGGGTGGCGGTGGACAGCCCCAGCATTTT.

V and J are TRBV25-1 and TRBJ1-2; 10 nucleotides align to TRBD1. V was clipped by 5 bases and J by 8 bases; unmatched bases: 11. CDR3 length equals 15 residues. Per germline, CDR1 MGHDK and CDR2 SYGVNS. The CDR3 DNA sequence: TGTGCCAGCAGTTCGGGACAGGGGCGGATTGGCGGCTACACCTTC. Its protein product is CASSSGQGRIGGYTF.

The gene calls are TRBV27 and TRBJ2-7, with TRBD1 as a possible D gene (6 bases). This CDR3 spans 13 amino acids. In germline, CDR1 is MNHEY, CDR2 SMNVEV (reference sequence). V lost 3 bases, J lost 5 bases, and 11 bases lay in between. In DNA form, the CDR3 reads TGTGCCAGCAGTTTGGGCAGGGGCCACGAGCAGTACTTC. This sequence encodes CASSLGRGHEQYF.

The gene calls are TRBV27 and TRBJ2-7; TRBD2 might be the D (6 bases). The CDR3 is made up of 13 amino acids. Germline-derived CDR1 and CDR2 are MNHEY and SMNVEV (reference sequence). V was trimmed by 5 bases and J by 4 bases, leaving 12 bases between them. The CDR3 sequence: CASSLGAGYEQYF. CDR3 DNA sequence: TGTGCCAGCAGTCTAGGGGCGGGATACGAGCAGTACTTC.

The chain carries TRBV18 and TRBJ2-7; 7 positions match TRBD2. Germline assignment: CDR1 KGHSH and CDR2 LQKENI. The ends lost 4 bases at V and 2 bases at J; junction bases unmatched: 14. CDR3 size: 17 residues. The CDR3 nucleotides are TGTGCCAGCTCACAGGGGCTCGGCGGGAGTACGCCCTACGAGCAGTACTTC. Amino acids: CASSQGLGGSTPYEQYF. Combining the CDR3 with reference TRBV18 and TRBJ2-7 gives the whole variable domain NAGVMQNPRHLVRRRGQEARLRCSPMKGHSHVYWYRQLPEEGLKFMVYLQKENIIDESGMPKERFSAEFPKEGPSILRIQQVVRGDSAAYFCASSQGLGGSTPYEQYFGPGTRLTVT.

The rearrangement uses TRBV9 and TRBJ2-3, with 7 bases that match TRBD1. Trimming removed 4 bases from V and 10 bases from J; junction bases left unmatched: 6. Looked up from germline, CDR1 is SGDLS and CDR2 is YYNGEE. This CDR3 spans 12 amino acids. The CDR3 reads CASSPEGGSQYF. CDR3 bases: TGTGCCAGCAGCCCCGAAGGGGGCTCGCAGTATTTT.

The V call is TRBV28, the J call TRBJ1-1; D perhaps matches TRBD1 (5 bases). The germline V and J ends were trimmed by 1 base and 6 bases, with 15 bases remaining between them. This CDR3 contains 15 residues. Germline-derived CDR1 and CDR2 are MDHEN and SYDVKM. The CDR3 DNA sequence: TGTGCCAGCAGTTTATATCGGGGGATTAAAGCTGAAGCTTTCTTT. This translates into CASSLYRGIKAEAFF.

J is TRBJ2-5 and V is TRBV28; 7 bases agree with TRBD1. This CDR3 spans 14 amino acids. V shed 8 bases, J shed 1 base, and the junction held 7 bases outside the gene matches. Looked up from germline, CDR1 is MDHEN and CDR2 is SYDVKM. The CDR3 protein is CASGIGTAQETQYF. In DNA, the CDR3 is TGTGCCAGCGGAATCGGGACAGCCCAAGAGACCCAGTACTTC.

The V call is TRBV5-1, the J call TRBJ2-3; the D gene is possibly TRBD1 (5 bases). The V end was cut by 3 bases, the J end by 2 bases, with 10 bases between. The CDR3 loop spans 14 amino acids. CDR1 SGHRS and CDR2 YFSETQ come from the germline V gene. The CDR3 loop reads CASSSDTYTDTQYF. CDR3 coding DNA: TGCGCCAGCAGCTCGGACACGTACACAGATACGCAGTATTTT. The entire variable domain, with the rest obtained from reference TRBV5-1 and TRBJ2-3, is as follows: KAGVTQTPRYLIKTRGQQVTLSCSPISGHRSVSWYQQTPGQGLQFLFEYFSETQRNKGNFPGRFSGRQFSNSRSEMNVSTLELGDSALYLCASSSDTYTDTQYFGPGTRLTVL.

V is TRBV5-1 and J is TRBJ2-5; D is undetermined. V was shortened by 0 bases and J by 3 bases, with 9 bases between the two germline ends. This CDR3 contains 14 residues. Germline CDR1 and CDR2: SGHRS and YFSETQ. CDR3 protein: CASSLGHSKETQYF. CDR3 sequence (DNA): TGCGCCAGCAGCTTGGGTCACAGCAAAGAGACCCAGTACTTC. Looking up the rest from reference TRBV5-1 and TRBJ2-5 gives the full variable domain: KAGVTQTPRYLIKTRGQQVTLSCSPISGHRSVSWYQQTPGQGLQFLFEYFSETQRNKGNFPGRFSGRQFSNSRSEMNVSTLELGDSALYLCASSLGHSKETQYFGPGTRLLVL.

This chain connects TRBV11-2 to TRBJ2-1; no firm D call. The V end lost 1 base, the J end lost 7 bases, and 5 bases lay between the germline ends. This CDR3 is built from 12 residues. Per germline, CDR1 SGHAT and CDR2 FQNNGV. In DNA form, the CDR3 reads TGTGCCAGCAGCTTAGGTAAAAATGAGCAGTTCTTC. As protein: CASSLGKNEQFF.

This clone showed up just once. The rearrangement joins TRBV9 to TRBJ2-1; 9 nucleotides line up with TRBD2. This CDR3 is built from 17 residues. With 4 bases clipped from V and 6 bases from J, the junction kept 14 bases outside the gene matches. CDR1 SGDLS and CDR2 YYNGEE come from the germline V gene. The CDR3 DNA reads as TGTGCCAGCAGCCCACTGTCTAGCGGGATGAGACCCAATGAGCAGTTCTTC. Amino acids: CASSPLSSGMRPNEQFF.